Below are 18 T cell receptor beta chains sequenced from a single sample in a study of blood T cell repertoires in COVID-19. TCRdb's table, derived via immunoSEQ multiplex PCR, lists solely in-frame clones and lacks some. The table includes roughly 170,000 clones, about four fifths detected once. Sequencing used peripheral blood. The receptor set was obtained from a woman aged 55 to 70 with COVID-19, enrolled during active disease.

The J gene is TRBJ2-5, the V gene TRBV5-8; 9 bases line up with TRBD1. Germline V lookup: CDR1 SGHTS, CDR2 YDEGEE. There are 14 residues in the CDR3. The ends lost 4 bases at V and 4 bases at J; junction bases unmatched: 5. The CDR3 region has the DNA TGTGCCAGCAGCGGGAACAGGGGGCGAGAGACCCAGTACTTC. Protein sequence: CASSGNRGRETQYF.

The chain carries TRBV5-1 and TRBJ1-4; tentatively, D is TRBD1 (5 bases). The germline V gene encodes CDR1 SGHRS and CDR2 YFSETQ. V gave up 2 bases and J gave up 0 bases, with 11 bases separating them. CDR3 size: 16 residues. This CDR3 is CASSLGQGATNEKLFF. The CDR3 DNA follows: TGCGCCAGCAGCTTAGGCCAGGGCGCAACTAATGAAAAACTGTTTTTT.

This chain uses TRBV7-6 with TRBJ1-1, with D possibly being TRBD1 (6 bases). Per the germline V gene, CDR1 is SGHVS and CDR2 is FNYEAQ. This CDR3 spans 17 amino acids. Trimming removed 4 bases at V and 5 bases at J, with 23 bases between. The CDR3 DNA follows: TGTGCCAGCAGCTCGAGGGGGGGCGCCTCTCTTGGGACTGAAGCTTTCTTT. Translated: CASSSRGGASLGTEAFF.

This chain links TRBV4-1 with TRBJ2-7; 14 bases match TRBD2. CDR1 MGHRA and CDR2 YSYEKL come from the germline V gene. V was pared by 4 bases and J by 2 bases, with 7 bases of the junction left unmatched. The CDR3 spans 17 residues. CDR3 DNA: TGCGCCAGCAGCCCATCCGGGACTAGCGGGAGTACCTACGAGCAGTACTTC. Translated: CASSPSGTSGSTYEQYF.

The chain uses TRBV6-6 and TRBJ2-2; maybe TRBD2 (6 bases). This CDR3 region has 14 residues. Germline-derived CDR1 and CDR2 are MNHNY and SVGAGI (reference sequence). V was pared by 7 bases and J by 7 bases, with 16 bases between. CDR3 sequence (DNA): TGTGCCAGCATCCAGTTATCGGGGGACGGGGAGCTGTTTTTT. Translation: CASIQLSGDGELFF.

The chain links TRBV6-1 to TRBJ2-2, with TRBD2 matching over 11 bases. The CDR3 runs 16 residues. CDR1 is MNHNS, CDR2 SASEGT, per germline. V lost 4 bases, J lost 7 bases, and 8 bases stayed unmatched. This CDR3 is CASSGTSGSTGGELFF. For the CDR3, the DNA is TGTGCCAGCAGTGGAACTAGCGGGAGTACGGGCGGGGAGCTGTTTTTT.

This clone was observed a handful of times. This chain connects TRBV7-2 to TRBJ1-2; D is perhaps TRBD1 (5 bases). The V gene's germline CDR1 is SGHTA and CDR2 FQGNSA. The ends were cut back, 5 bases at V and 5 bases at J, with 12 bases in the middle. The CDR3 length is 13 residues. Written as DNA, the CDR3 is TGTGCCAGCAGCCTCCCTGGGGGGTATGGCTACACCTTC. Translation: CASSLPGGYGYTF.

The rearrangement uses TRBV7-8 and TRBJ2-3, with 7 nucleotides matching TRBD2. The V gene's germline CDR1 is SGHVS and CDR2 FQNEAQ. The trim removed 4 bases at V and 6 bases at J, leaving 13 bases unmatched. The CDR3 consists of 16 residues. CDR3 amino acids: CASSSAGLPLRDTQYF. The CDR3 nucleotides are TGTGCCAGCAGCTCCGCGGGACTACCATTGAGGGATACGCAGTATTTT.

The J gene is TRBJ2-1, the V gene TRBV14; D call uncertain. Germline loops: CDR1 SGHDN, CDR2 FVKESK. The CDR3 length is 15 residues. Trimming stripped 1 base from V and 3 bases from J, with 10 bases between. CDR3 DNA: TGTGCCAGCAGCCAAGTAGTGACAAGCTACAATGAGCAGTTCTTC. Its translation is CASSQVVTSYNEQFF. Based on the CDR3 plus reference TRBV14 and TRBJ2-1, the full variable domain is EAGVTQFPSHSVIEKGQTVTLRCDPISGHDNLYWYRRVMGKEIKFLLHFVKESKQDESGMPNNRFLAERTGGTYSTLKVQPAELEDSGVYFCASSQVVTSYNEQFFGPGTRLTVL.

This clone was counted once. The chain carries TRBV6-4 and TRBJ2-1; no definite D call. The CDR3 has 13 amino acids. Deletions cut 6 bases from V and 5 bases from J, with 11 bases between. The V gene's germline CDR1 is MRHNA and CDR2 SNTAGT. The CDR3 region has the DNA TGTGCCAGCAGCGTTCGGAGCGACAATGAGCAGTTCTTC. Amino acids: CASSVRSDNEQFF.

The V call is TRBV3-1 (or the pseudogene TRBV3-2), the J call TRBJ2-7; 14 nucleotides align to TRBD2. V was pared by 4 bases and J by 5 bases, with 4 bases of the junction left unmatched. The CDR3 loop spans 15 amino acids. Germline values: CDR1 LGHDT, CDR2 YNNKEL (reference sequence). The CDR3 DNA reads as TGTGCCAGCAGCCCGCCGGGACTAGCGGGAGACGAGCAGTACTTC. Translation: CASSPPGLAGDEQYF.

Here the CDR3 DNA reads TGTGCCAGCGGACAGGCGAGCTCCTACAATGAGCAGTTCTTC. Translation gives CASGQASSYNEQFF. The chain is built from TRBV11-2 and TRBJ2-1, with TRBD1 identical over 7 bases. Germline-derived CDR1 and CDR2 are SGHAT and FQNNGV. The CDR3 has 14 amino acids. V gave up 8 bases and J gave up 0 bases; unmatched junction bases: 4.

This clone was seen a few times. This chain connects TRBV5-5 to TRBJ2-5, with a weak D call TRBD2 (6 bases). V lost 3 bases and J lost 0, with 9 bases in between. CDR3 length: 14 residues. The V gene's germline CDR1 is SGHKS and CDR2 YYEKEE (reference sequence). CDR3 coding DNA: TGTGCCAGCAGCTCGGGACTCAACCAAGAGACCCAGTACTTC. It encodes CASSSGLNQETQYF.

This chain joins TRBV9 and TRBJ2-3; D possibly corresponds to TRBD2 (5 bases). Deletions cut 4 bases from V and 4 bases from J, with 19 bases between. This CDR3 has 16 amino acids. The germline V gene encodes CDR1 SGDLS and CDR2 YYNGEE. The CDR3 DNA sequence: TGTGCCAGCAGCAAAGAGGGTGGGTTTGGCGCAGATACGCAGTATTTT. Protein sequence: CASSKEGGFGADTQYF.

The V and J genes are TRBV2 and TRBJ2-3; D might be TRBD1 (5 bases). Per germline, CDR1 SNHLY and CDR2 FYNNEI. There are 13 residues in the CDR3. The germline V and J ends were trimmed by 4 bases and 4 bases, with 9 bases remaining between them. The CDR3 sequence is CASSVTVADTQYF. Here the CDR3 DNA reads TGTGCCAGCAGTGTGACAGTAGCAGATACGCAGTATTTT.

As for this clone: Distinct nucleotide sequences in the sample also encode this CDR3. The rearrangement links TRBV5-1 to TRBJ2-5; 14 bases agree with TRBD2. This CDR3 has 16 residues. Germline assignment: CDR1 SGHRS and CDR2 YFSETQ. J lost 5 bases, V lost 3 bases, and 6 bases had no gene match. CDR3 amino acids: CASSSGLAGGLETQYF. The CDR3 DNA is TGCGCCAGCAGCTCCGGACTAGCGGGGGGATTGGAGACCCAGTACTTC.

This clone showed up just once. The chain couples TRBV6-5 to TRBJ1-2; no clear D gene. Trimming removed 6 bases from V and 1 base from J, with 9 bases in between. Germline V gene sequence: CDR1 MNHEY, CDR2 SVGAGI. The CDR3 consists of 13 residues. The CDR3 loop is CASRPDINYGYTF. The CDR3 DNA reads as TGTGCCAGCAGGCCTGACATTAACTATGGCTACACCTTC.

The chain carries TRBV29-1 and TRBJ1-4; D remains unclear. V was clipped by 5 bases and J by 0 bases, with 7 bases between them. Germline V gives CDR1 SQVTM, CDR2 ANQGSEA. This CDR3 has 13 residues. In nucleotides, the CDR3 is TGCAGCGTTAGACACTCAACTAATGAAAAACTGTTTTTT. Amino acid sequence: CSVRHSTNEKLFF.